This T cell receptor beta chain was sequenced in a study of OX40 agonist ivuxolimab in advanced cancers. As regards this clone: Its antigen remains unknown.

The CDR3 spans 15 residues. CDR1 and CDR2 from the germline V gene are LGHNA and YSLEER. Trimming took off 3 bases at V and 4 bases at J, with 13 bases between the two ends. Only in-frame clones appear in the TCRdb table, and some are missing; sequencing was by immunoSEQ multiplex PCR. The sample records tens of thousands of clones, roughly nine tenths being singletons. Study results and limitations: CD8+ T cells were the subset that, on average, had more expanded clones than CD4+. Both CD4+ and CD8+ T cell populations in blood had undergone clonal expansion by week 6 at 0.1 to 3.0 mg/kg. The 0.1-3.0 mg/kg partial responders had among the lowest clonal expansion.

Source: CD4+ or CD8+ T cells sorted from blood, taken in a trial of the OX40 agonist ivuxolimab. The gene calls are TRBV4-3 and TRBJ2-1; D might be TRBD1 or TRBD2, each matching 5 bases. The origin of this receptor is an adult with an advanced solid tumor such as melanoma, head and neck, liver or kidney cancer. The CDR3 DNA sequence: TGCGCCAGCAGCCATGGGGGAGCTCTGTACAATGAGCAGTTCTTC. Translating gives CASSHGGALYNEQFF.